This T cell receptor beta chain originates from a study of vaccination and CD4 T cells after COVID-19. The wider study: Blood was drawn a median around 72 days post second dose, range 14 to 241.

Study-wide results and caveats: A median 86.3% of convalescent patients' SARS-CoV-2-reactive clones emerged only after vaccination.

In regard to this clonotype: The target antigen is unknown.

Cultured CD4+ T cell DNA underwent sequencing with the Oncomine TCR Beta short-read assay. TCRdb analysed the PCR reads with MiXCR anew, one entry per CDR3 protein. This sample has 10,000 to 15,000 distinct CDR3 sequences, with approximately 74% found just once. The treatment denotes: roughly 10-day PBMC culture with coronavirus spike peptide pools or control peptides (ViraFEST assay). ViraFEST grew antigen-specific T cells using peptide pools, then sequenced TCRs. PBMCs, plated at roughly 2 million per well, were grown in the presence of roughly 9.8 IU/ml IL-2 and 8.5 to 10 ug/ml peptide pools. The receptor was isolated from a human donor who received a COVID-19 vaccine. Sequencing used CD4+ T cells from blood, cultured in vitro, obtained after SARS-CoV-2 vaccination.

DNA for the CDR3: TGTGCCAGCAGTGAATTTTCCTCCGGGACAGGCGAGGGAGGCTACACCTTC. This translates into CASSEFSSGTGEGGYTF. V and J are TRBV6-4 and TRBJ1-2; 8 bases map to TRBD1. The CDR3 is 17 residues long. Unmatched junction bases numbered 17, after V lost 3 bases and J lost 8 bases. Germline CDR1 and CDR2: MRHNA and SNTAGT.